This T cell receptor beta chain was identified during a study of cytomegalovirus exposure and HLA in healthy donors. Study-level findings and limits: Most TCR sequences proved rare, with some public TCRs found in many donors.

Per the germline V gene, CDR1 is SGHRS and CDR2 is YFSETQ. V was shortened by 0 bases and J by 3 bases, with 9 bases between the two germline ends. This CDR3 spans 14 amino acids. This clone came up once. What it recognizes is unknown. Measured with immunoSEQ multiplex PCR; TCRdb has only the in-frame clones, and not every one. The sample shows 140,000 or so clones, approximately 93% of them seen only once. V is TRBV5-1 and J is TRBJ1-1; D gene unclear. The TCR was taken from a man younger than 35 in good health and CMV-seronegative. The sequenced sample consisted of PBMCs. CDR3 residues: CASSLASVYTEAFF. In nucleotides, the CDR3 is TGCGCCAGCAGCTTGGCTTCGGTGTACACTGAAGCTTTCTTT.